Following are 22 T cell receptor beta chains from one sample sequenced in a study of response to subunit inactivated influenza vaccine. TCRdb redid the calling of the RT-PCR reads with MiXCR, one entry per CDR3 protein. The sample records 500,000 to 600,000 distinct CDR3 sequences, about 11% being singletons. The same data also went into a second study, on T cells expressing NK-cell markers. In that study: With UMIs, 5'RACE template switching was used to make TCR beta cDNA.

This sample comprised PBMCs from blood, obtained on the day of vaccination. The receptors stem from a man between 45 and 60 years old who received an inactivated influenza vaccine.

The rearrangement uses TRBV7-2 and TRBJ2-3; 9 bases match TRBD2. The CDR3 is made up of 16 amino acids. V gave up 3 bases and J gave up 2 bases; unmatched junction bases: 6. CDR1 and CDR2 from the germline V gene are SGHTA and FQGNSA. CDR3 sequence (DNA): TGTGCCAGCAGCTTGCGACTAGCGGAACCCACAGATACGCAGTATTTT. It codes for CASSLRLAEPTDTQYF.

This clonotype was counted many times. This sequence joins TRBV25-1 and TRBJ2-7; 7 nucleotides agree with TRBD1. Germline V gene data show CDR1 as MGHDK and CDR2 as SYGVNS. Trimming cost V 5 bases and J 5 bases; bases outside gene matches: 12. CDR3 length: 15 amino acids. The CDR3 spells CASSPLRDSRDEQYF. CDR3 nucleotides: TGTGCCAGCAGTCCTCTACGGGACAGCCGGGACGAGCAGTACTTC.

This clonotype was observed a handful of times. The chain employs TRBV6-5 and TRBJ2-3, with D unclear. The V end was cut by 0 bases, the J end by 4 bases, with 8 bases between. The CDR3 runs 14 residues. CDR1 and CDR2 (germline): MNHEY, SVGAGI. The CDR3 spells CASSYSTEADTQYF. The DNA of the CDR3 is TGTGCCAGCAGTTACTCGACTGAGGCAGATACGCAGTATTTT.

This clonotype has more than one count but fewer than ten. The gene calls are TRBV10-3 and TRBJ2-6; the match to TRBD1 covers 7 bases. There are 20 residues in the CDR3. V shed 7 bases, J shed 2 bases, and the junction held 20 bases outside the gene matches. Germline lookup yields CDR1 ENHRY and CDR2 SYGVKD. Here the CDR3 reads CAIKRRDSRSVGPGANVLTF. The CDR3 DNA follows: TGTGCCATCAAGCGACGGGACAGCCGAAGTGTCGGTCCTGGGGCCAACGTCCTGACTTTC.

A few counts support this clonotype. The chain has TRBV20-1 and TRBJ2-5; D remains unclear. The V gene lost 5 bases and the J gene lost 3 bases, with 4 bases spanning the gap. CDR3 length: 10 residues. CDR1 is DFQATT and CDR2 is SNEGSKA in the germline V gene (reference sequence). In DNA form, the CDR3 reads TGCAGTGCTGATAAAGAGACCCAGTACTTC. Translated, it gives CSADKETQYF.

The rearrangement joins TRBV27 to TRBJ1-2; 9 nucleotides align to TRBD1. Germline V gene data show CDR1 as MNHEY and CDR2 as SMNVEV (reference sequence). The V and J ends lost 6 bases and 4 bases, in that order; junction bases with no gene match: 9. This CDR3 is built from 15 residues. The CDR3, as DNA: TGTGCCAGCAGCTCTCCGGGACAGGGCTCCTATGGCTACACCTTC. Amino acids: CASSSPGQGSYGYTF.

A few counts support this clonotype. The chain is built from TRBV20-1 and TRBJ2-1; 7 bases agree with TRBD1. The CDR3 runs 15 residues. Germline-derived CDR1 and CDR2 are DFQATT and SNEGSKA (reference sequence). Losses at the gene ends were 1 base for V and 5 bases for J; bases not matched to a gene: 8. The CDR3 sequence: CSARVGGQYNNEQFF. CDR3 nucleotides: TGCAGTGCTAGAGTAGGGGGACAGTATAACAATGAGCAGTTCTTC.

J is TRBJ2-6 and V is TRBV6-1; D call uncertain. The V end was cut by 7 bases, the J end by 0 bases, with 13 bases between. CDR1 is MNHNS, CDR2 SASEGT, per germline. The CDR3 is 16 residues long. The DNA of the CDR3 is TGTGCCAGCACCCGAGGACGGACCTCTGGGGCCAACGTCCTGACTTTC. Protein: CASTRGRTSGANVLTF.

This clonotype showed up many times. The V and J genes are TRBV3-1 and TRBJ1-2; 8 bases are shared with TRBD1. V lost 1 base, J lost 4 bases, and 8 bases stayed unmatched. The germline V gene has CDR1 LGHDT and CDR2 YNNKEL (reference sequence). The CDR3 is made up of 16 amino acids. The CDR3 coding sequence is TGTGCCAGCAGCCAAGGTCAGGGGGCGAGATTCTATGGCTACACCTTC. Protein: CASSQGQGARFYGYTF.

There are a few counts of this clonotype. V is TRBV11-2 and J is TRBJ2-7, with TRBD1 identical over 8 bases. The CDR3 sequence is 18 residues long. Germline V lookup: CDR1 SGHAT, CDR2 FQNNGV. V was pared by 1 base and J by 3 bases, with 14 bases of the junction left unmatched. The CDR3 reads CASSLVSFGTGEYYEQYF. The CDR3 coding sequence is TGTGCCAGCAGCTTAGTATCTTTCGGGACAGGAGAATACTACGAGCAGTACTTC. Full variable domain (rest looked up from reference TRBV11-2 and TRBJ2-7): EAGVAQSPRYKIIEKRQSVAFWCNPISGHATLYWYQQILGQGPKLLIQFQNNGVVDDSQLPKDRFSAERLKGVDSTLKIQPAKLEDSAVYLCASSLVSFGTGEYYEQYFGPGTRLTVT.

The genes are TRBV6-2 or TRBV6-3 and TRBJ2-2; weak D call: TRBD1 (6 bases). The length of the CDR3 is 15 residues. Germline V CDR1 and CDR2: MNHEY, SVGEGT. V gave up 5 bases and J gave up 5 bases, with 15 bases separating them. The CDR3 reads CASSPLGQGTGELFF. DNA for the CDR3: TGTGCCAGCAGTCCGCTGGGGCAGGGGACCGGGGAGCTGTTTTTT.

The rearrangement uses TRBV4-1 and TRBJ2-3; 7 bases agree with TRBD2. V gave up 4 bases and J gave up 4 bases; unmatched junction bases: 8. Germline lookup yields CDR1 MGHRA and CDR2 YSYEKL. CDR3 length equals 15 residues. The CDR3 region has the DNA TGCGCCAGCAGCCGATTGGGGGGGTCGGCAGATACGCAGTATTTT. Its protein is CASSRLGGSADTQYF.

A remark on this clonotype: A junction boundary mismatches the germline segment, possibly from a read error. The chain employs TRBV7-8 and TRBJ2-7; tentative D call: TRBD1 (6 bases). This CDR3 contains 13 residues. Germline lookup yields CDR1 SGHVS and CDR2 FQNEAQ. Written as DNA, the CDR3 is TGTTCCAGCAGTAACAGGGCGACGTACGAGCAGTACTTC. Its protein product is CSSSNRATYEQYF. Full variable domain (missing parts from reference TRBV7-8 and TRBJ2-7): GAGVSQSPRYKVAKRGQDVALRCDPISGHVSLFWYQQALGQGPEFLTYFQNEAQLDKSGLPSDRFFAERPEGSVSTLKIQRTQQEDSAVYLCSSSNRATYEQYFGPGTRLTVT.

This rearrangement joins TRBV20-1 to TRBJ1-6, with TRBD1 identical over 7 bases. CDR3 size: 14 residues. The J segment lost 11 bases and the V segment lost 6 bases, leaving 13 bases of the junction unmatched. The V gene's germline CDR1 is DFQATT and CDR2 SNEGSKA (reference sequence). CDR3 DNA: TGCAGTGCACAAACCGGACAGGATAGGACACCCCTCCACTTT. This sequence encodes CSAQTGQDRTPLHF.

This clonotype turned up a few times. The J gene is TRBJ2-7, the V gene TRBV7-9; D call uncertain. CDR3 length: 12 residues. CDR1 is SEHNR, CDR2 FQNEAQ, per germline (reference sequence). Trimming cost V 1 base and J 7 bases, with 8 bases left between them. The CDR3 spells CASSLGIMEQYF. CDR3 sequence (DNA): TGTGCCAGCAGCTTAGGGATTATGGAGCAGTACTTC. Full variable domain (remainder filled in from reference TRBV7-9 and TRBJ2-7): DTGVSQNPRHKITKRGQNVTFRCDPISEHNRLYWYRQTLGQGPEFLTYFQNEAQLEKSRLLSDRFSAERPKGSFSTLEIQRTEQGDSAMYLCASSLGIMEQYFGPGTRLTVT.

CDR3 nucleotide sequence: TGTGCCAGCAGTGGGACCGGGACAGGGGGGGAGACCCAGTACTTC. This encodes CASSGTGTGGETQYF. V and J are TRBV6-1 and TRBJ2-5, with 11 nucleotides matching TRBD1. This CDR3 region has 15 residues. The ends lost 4 bases at V and 5 bases at J; junction bases unmatched: 6. CDR1 and CDR2 (germline): MNHNS, SASEGT.

This clonotype was counted a few times. V gene TRBV18 combines with J gene TRBJ2-5; TRBD1 agrees at 8 bases. Germline values: CDR1 KGHSH, CDR2 LQKENI. Unmatched junction bases numbered 4, after V lost 0 bases and J lost 1 base. The CDR3 has 16 amino acids. The CDR3 sequence: CASSPPSGQGQETQYF. In nucleotides, the CDR3 is TGTGCCAGCTCACCACCGAGCGGACAGGGCCAAGAGACCCAGTACTTC.

This clonotype was seen a handful of times. The chain combines TRBV4-2 with TRBJ2-7; D not certain. Trimming removed 1 base from V and 0 bases from J, with 7 bases in between. Germline CDR1 and CDR2: LGHNA and YNFKEQ. There are 14 residues in the CDR3. CDR3 in amino acids: CASSQVDTSYEQYF. Written as DNA, the CDR3 is TGTGCCAGCAGCCAAGTTGACACCTCCTACGAGCAGTACTTC.

This clonotype appeared a few times. The rearrangement uses TRBV27 and TRBJ1-2, with 9 nucleotides matching TRBD1. Germline V lookup: CDR1 MNHEY, CDR2 SMNVEV (reference sequence). The CDR3 totals 15 residues. V lost 6 bases to trimming and J lost 4 bases; unmatched junction nucleotides: 9. CDR3 in DNA: TGTGCCAGCAGGCGAACAGGGGGCCCGGGCTATGGCTACACCTTC. Its protein product is CASRRTGGPGYGYTF.

Remarks on this clonotype: At one of its ends the junction is not consistent with the germline gene, which may arise from a read error. The chain combines TRBV9 with TRBJ2-3; D is possibly TRBD1 or TRBD2 (5 bases each). The CDR3 has 16 residues. CDR1 SGDLS and CDR2 YYNGEE come from the germline V gene. CDR3 protein: CTSSVANGQFTDTQYF. CDR3 nucleotides: TGTACCAGCAGCGTAGCGAACGGACAATTCACAGATACGCAGTATTTT.

The chain couples TRBV7-2 to TRBJ2-3; the D is unclear. The germline V gene encodes CDR1 SGHTA and CDR2 FQGNSA. Trimming removed 2 bases at V and 2 bases at J, with 5 bases between. The CDR3 consists of 13 residues. For the CDR3, the DNA is TGTGCCAGCAGCTTAACATACACAGATACGCAGTATTTT. Residues: CASSLTYTDTQYF.

The chain links TRBV5-1 to TRBJ1-1, with D tentatively TRBD1 (6 bases). Germline V gene lookup returns CDR1 SGHRS and CDR2 YFSETQ. V lost 4 bases to trimming and J lost 2 bases, with 15 bases between them. The CDR3 spans 15 residues. The CDR3 DNA is TGCGCCAGCAGCCCTGATGGGACATCAAACACTGAAGCTTTCTTT. As protein: CASSPDGTSNTEAFF.